The 21 T cell receptor beta chains below all came from one sample that was sequenced in a study of T cell responses to AZD1222 COVID-19 vaccine. The assay was immunoSEQ multiplex PCR, and TCRdb's table has in-frame clones only and misses some. This sample yields around 140,000 clones, of which roughly 91% are seen a single time; about 9.1% belongs to the top ten. The source material was peripheral blood, sampled on day 0 of AZD1222 vaccination. Source of these receptors: an adult in good health.

The CDR3 bases are TGTGCCAGCAGCCATCCAGGGACAGATACGCAGTATTTT. Translated: CASSHPGTDTQYF. J is TRBJ2-3 and V is TRBV3-1 (or the pseudogene TRBV3-2); perhaps TRBD1 as D (5 bases). Germline V gene sequence: CDR1 LGHDT, CDR2 YNNKEL (reference sequence). V was trimmed by 3 bases and J by 3 bases, leaving 7 bases between them. The CDR3 runs 13 residues.

This chain connects TRBV7-9 to TRBJ2-7, with 12 bases aligning to TRBD1. V was pared by 4 bases and J by 8 bases, with 9 bases of the junction left unmatched. This CDR3 comprises 15 residues. Germline V gives CDR1 SEHNR, CDR2 FQNEAQ (reference sequence). The CDR3 DNA reads TGTGCCAGCAGCTCGACCGGGACAGGGGGCGGCAAGCAGTACTTC. This gives the protein CASSSTGTGGGKQYF.

This chain's CDR3 is CASRRGGIAGNTIYF. In DNA, the CDR3 is TGTGCCAGCAGACGAGGGGGGATCGCTGGAAACACCATATATTTT. The V gene is TRBV3-1 (or the pseudogene TRBV3-2), the J gene TRBJ1-3; possible D gene TRBD1, 6 bases. This CDR3 contains 15 residues. The germline gives CDR1 LGHDT, CDR2 YNNKEL (reference sequence). Trimming pared 6 bases from V and 2 bases from J, leaving 14 bases between.

The chain employs TRBV5-1 and TRBJ1-3; 7 bases are shared with TRBD1. The V gene end was trimmed by 4 bases and the J gene end by 4 bases; junction bases not matched to a gene: 5. Germline lookup yields CDR1 SGHRS and CDR2 YFSETQ. The CDR3 totals 14 residues. CDR3: CASSADREGNTIYF. The DNA of the CDR3 is TGCGCCAGCAGCGCCGACAGGGAAGGAAACACCATATATTTT. Filled out from reference TRBV5-1 and TRBJ1-3, the complete variable domain reads KAGVTQTPRYLIKTRGQQVTLSCSPISGHRSVSWYQQTPGQGLQFLFEYFSETQRNKGNFPGRFSGRQFSNSRSEMNVSTLELGDSALYLCASSADREGNTIYFGEGSWLTVV.

The gene calls are TRBV20-1 and TRBJ1-3; no clear D. CDR1 and CDR2 from the germline V gene are DFQATT and SNEGSKA (reference sequence). Trimming took off 5 bases at V and 4 bases at J, with 6 bases between the two ends. The CDR3 covers 11 residues. CDR3 coding DNA: TGCAGTGCTTATGGCGGAAACACCATATATTTT. It yields the protein CSAYGGNTIYF.

This clone has a single count. The chain links TRBV5-6 to TRBJ1-6; D unclear. The CDR3 contains 14 residues. The germline CDR1 and CDR2 sequences are SGHDT and YYEEEE. The germline V and J ends were trimmed by 4 bases and 10 bases, with 15 bases remaining between them. The CDR3 DNA reads TGTGCCAGCAGCCGAACCCAAATTTGGTCACCCCTCCACTTT. Its translation: CASSRTQIWSPLHF.

This sequence joins TRBV12-3 or TRBV12-4 and TRBJ1-1, with TRBD1 matching over 8 bases. The length of the CDR3 is 13 residues. V gave up 5 bases and J gave up 4 bases; unmatched junction bases: 3. The CDR3 DNA follows: TGTGCCAGCAGTGCTACAGGGGGCACTGAAGCTTTCTTT. Translating it yields CASSATGGTEAFF.

V gene TRBV25-1 combines with J gene TRBJ1-2; D remains unclear. The CDR3 covers 18 residues. V dropped 1 base and J dropped 0 bases, with 18 bases sitting between them. Germline CDR1 MGHDK, CDR2 SYGVNS. CDR3 loop: CASSESQASGKANYGYTF. The CDR3, as DNA: TGTGCCAGCAGTGAATCCCAAGCCTCCGGGAAAGCTAACTATGGCTACACCTTC.

The V call is TRBV4-1, the J call TRBJ1-5; D remains unclear. Germline V gene lookup returns CDR1 MGHRA and CDR2 YSYEKL. The ends were cut back, 0 bases at V and 0 bases at J, with 6 bases in the middle. This CDR3 is 15 amino acids long. CDR3 nucleotides: TGCGCCAGCAGCCAAGAGCAGTATAGCAATCAGCCCCAGCATTTT. Its protein is CASSQEQYSNQPQHF.

The chain recombines TRBV9 with TRBJ1-2; no firm D call. This CDR3 comprises 15 residues. Germline V gives CDR1 SGDLS, CDR2 YYNGEE. The V end lost 0 bases, the J end lost 7 bases, and 16 bases lay between the germline ends. The CDR3 DNA is TGTGCCAGCAGCGTAGACGTCACTGGGATCGCTGGCTACACCTTC. Translated: CASSVDVTGIAGYTF.

The V call is TRBV3-1 (or the pseudogene TRBV3-2), the J call TRBJ1-1; 12 bases are shared with TRBD1. Unmatched junction bases numbered 6, after V lost 0 bases and J lost 10 bases. Germline CDR1 is LGHDT and CDR2 is YNNKEL (reference sequence). The CDR3 consists of 15 residues. The chain's CDR3 is CASSQDVGQGAPAFF. The CDR3 region has the DNA TGTGCCAGCAGCCAAGATGTGGGACAGGGGGCACCAGCTTTCTTT.

This chain joins TRBV7-2 and TRBJ1-2; 7 nucleotides agree with TRBD1. The CDR3 has 17 residues. The germline V gene encodes CDR1 SGHTA and CDR2 FQGNSA. Trimming at V came to 1 base and at J to 0 bases, leaving 8 bases not matched to a gene. CDR3 in amino acids: CASSLGSGDRPNYGYTF. DNA of the CDR3: TGTGCCAGCAGCTTAGGTTCTGGGGACAGACCTAACTATGGCTACACCTTC.

This sequence joins TRBV18 and TRBJ1-1; D is ambiguous. From germline, CDR1 is KGHSH and CDR2 LQKENI. The CDR3 spans 13 residues. V was trimmed by 2 bases and J by 9 bases, leaving 13 bases between them. CDR3 residues: CASSPGARTKAFF. The CDR3, as DNA: TGTGCCAGCTCACCAGGCGCTCGAACCAAAGCTTTCTTT.

V gene TRBV30 combines with J gene TRBJ1-6, with TRBD1 identical over 7 bases. V trimming: 8 bases; J trimming: 4 bases; junction bases outside the gene matches: 5. The CDR3 spans 13 residues. The germline gives CDR1 GTSNPN, CDR2 SVGIG (reference sequence). CDR3 DNA: TGTGCCATAGAACAGGGGTATAATTCACCCCTCCACTTT. Its protein is CAIEQGYNSPLHF.

CDR3 amino acids: CASSPRNRGPKNEQFF. Here the CDR3 DNA reads TGTGCCAGCAGTCCCCGGAACAGGGGGCCAAAAAATGAGCAGTTCTTC. The chain recombines TRBV27 with TRBJ2-1; 9 bases are a match to TRBD1. Trimming cost V 5 bases and J 7 bases; bases outside gene matches: 12. CDR1 and CDR2 from the germline V gene are MNHEY and SMNVEV (reference sequence). CDR3 length: 16 amino acids.

The CDR3 loop reads CASSETRDSYTGELFF. The CDR3 region has the DNA TGTGCCAGCAGCGAAACCCGGGACAGTTACACCGGGGAGCTGTTTTTT. The chain has TRBV21-1 and TRBJ2-2; the tabulated D call, TRBD1, remains unverified against the DNA. TRBV21-1 constitutes a pseudogene. The CDR3 is made up of 16 amino acids.

The chain uses TRBV19 and TRBJ1-2; no clear D. The CDR3 is 12 residues long. Per germline, CDR1 LNHDA and CDR2 SQIVND (reference sequence). The V end was cut by 3 bases, the J end by 1 base, with 3 bases between. The CDR3 bases are TGTGCCAGTAGTATCCTTAACTATGGCTACACCTTC. It codes for CASSILNYGYTF.

This clone was found once. The chain combines TRBV12-3 or TRBV12-4 with TRBJ1-4, with a tentative D call TRBD1 (6 bases). The germline V and J ends were trimmed by 5 bases and 8 bases, with 12 bases remaining between them. The CDR3 runs 13 residues. The CDR3 DNA sequence: TGTGCCAGCAGTGCCCCAGGGGAAGAAAAACTGTTTTTT. Translated, it gives CASSAPGEEKLFF.

The J gene is TRBJ2-1, the V gene TRBV2; no clear D gene. Deletions cut 7 bases from V and 6 bases from J, with 10 bases between. The CDR3 sequence is 12 residues long. Germline-derived CDR1 and CDR2 are SNHLY and FYNNEI. The CDR3 here is CASTVSGNEQFF. CDR3 sequence (DNA): TGTGCCAGCACGGTTTCGGGCAATGAGCAGTTCTTC.

V is TRBV29-1 and J is TRBJ1-1; D call uncertain. Trimming left V 5 bases short and J 0 bases short, with 10 bases between. This CDR3 has 13 amino acids. The germline gives CDR1 SQVTM, CDR2 ANQGSEA. The DNA for the CDR3 is TGCAGCGTTAGCGGGCAGTTGAACACTGAAGCTTTCTTT. Translation gives CSVSGQLNTEAFF.

This rearrangement joins TRBV11-2 to TRBJ2-1, with TRBD2 identical over 10 bases. The germline V gene encodes CDR1 SGHAT and CDR2 FQNNGV. This CDR3 is built from 16 residues. The V and J ends lost 1 base and 2 bases, in that order; junction bases with no gene match: 2. CDR3 sequence reads: CASSLALAGAYNEQFF. In DNA form, the CDR3 reads TGTGCCAGCAGCTTAGCCCTAGCGGGGGCCTACAATGAGCAGTTCTTC.